Described below is a single TCR beta chain sequence and its context. As yet, its antigen is unknown. The sample comes from a study of cytomegalovirus exposure and HLA in healthy donors. Study context: The study placed around 85% of its approximately 400 genotyped donors in the Caucasian-associated ancestry cluster.

The study's findings and limits: In a later analysis, V- and J-gene trimming of beta chains associated with a DCLRE1C missense variant, replicated independently. An apparent linkage of common viral pathogens to several of the most significant clusters emerged in a later analysis. HLA restriction was apparent for most CMV-associated TCR beta chains in a later analysis.

The CDR3 has 15 amino acids. The PCR employed 60 Vbeta primers together with 13 Jbeta primers. Measured with immunoSEQ multiplex PCR; TCRdb has only the in-frame clones, and not every one. The table lists about 160,000 clones, roughly four fifths of them singletons. Specimen: PBMCs. This rearrangement joins TRBV21-1 to TRBJ1-1; TRBD1 is taken as the D call from the table, unchecked against the DNA. TRBV21-1 has pseudogene status. This sequence originates from a male donor in good health and CMV-seropositive. CDR3 DNA sequence: TGTGCCAGCAGCAATCAGGGGGTTCTGAACACTGAAGCTTTCTTT. Translation gives CASSNQGVLNTEAFF.